The clone carrying this T cell receptor (beta chain) appeared many times. Its cognate antigen is unknown. Amplified regions were TCR beta CDR3 sequences from RNA transcripts. When the TCR CDR3 underwent first-round RT-PCR, the HTBI primer set was used. TCRdb reprocessed the multiplex PCR reads via MiXCR and lists one record per CDR3 protein. Of around 190,000 distinct CDR3 sequences in the sample, over 15% were seen once. Germline-derived CDR1 and CDR2 are SGHVS and FQNEAQ. With 2 bases removed from V and 2 bases from J, the gap between germline ends came to 13 bases. The CDR3 loop spans 15 amino acids. This record comes from a study of T cells in Graves' hyperthyroidism and ophthalmopathy. The wider study: It was at initial diagnosis, before any treatment, that peripheral blood was collected.

Patients were aged 18 to 65, had disease duration under 2 months, and had newly diagnosed hyperthyroidism. The study's findings and limits: Blood samples included most of the expanded thyroid clonotypes exceeding 0.001. From stable hyperthyroidism, ophthalmopathy was separated by a 13 V-J model.

This chain connects TRBV7-8 to TRBJ2-7; D is ambiguous. Sequences were obtained from blood. The receptor was isolated from a woman aged 45 to 65 with Graves' hyperthyroidism. This chain's CDR3 is CASSLWAGLAYEQYF. Written as DNA, the CDR3 is TGTGCCAGCAGCTTATGGGCCGGGCTAGCCTACGAGCAGTACTTC.